This T cell receptor (beta chain) stems from a study of blood T cell repertoires in COVID-19. Study overall: Acute-phase and convalescent COVID-19 samples originated in the United States, Italy and Spain.

The CDR3 extends over 15 amino acids. Germline values: CDR1 SGHVS, CDR2 FQNEAQ. Trimming pared 2 bases from V and 3 bases from J, leaving 10 bases between. Authors' methods: For nucleated cells, counts were estimated from reference gene primer amplification. TCRdb's copy holds only in-frame clones and misses some; the assay was immunoSEQ multiplex PCR. The DNA was the basis for D and trimming; V, J and clone size are from that table. The profile shows roughly 180,000 clones, roughly 84% of them singletons. This sequence joins TRBV7-8 and TRBJ2-2, with D possibly matching TRBD2 (5 bases). This clonotype was sampled from an elderly woman with active or convalescent COVID-19. Sample: peripheral blood. The chain's CDR3 is CASSLSAGYTGELFF. The CDR3 DNA sequence: TGTGCCAGCAGCTTATCGGCGGGCTACACCGGGGAGCTGTTTTTT. The full variable domain, its missing parts supplied by reference TRBV7-8 and TRBJ2-2, is GAGVSQSPRYKVAKRGQDVALRCDPISGHVSLFWYQQALGQGPEFLTYFQNEAQLDKSGLPSDRFFAERPEGSVSTLKIQRTQQEDSAVYLCASSLSAGYTGELFFGEGSRLTVL.